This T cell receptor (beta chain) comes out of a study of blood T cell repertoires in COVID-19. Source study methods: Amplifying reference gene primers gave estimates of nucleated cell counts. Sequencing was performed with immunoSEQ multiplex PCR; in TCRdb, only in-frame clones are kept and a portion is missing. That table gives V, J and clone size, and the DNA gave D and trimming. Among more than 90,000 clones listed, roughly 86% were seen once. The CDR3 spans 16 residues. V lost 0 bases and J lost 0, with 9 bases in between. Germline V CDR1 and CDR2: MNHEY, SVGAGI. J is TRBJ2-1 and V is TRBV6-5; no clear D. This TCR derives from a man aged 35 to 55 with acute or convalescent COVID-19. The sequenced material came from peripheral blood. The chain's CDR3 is CASSYSRRPSYNEQFF. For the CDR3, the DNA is TGTGCCAGCAGTTACTCGAGGCGTCCCTCCTACAATGAGCAGTTCTTC.